The present TCR beta chain was sequenced within a study of blood T cells in healthy people across ages. Study-wide findings and caveats: The study found TCR beta diversity correlated strongly with naive T cell percentage.

Regarding this clonotype: Its target is unknown.

Through a sample-barcoded 5' primer and a J-beta primer mix, a second PCR was run for about 6 to 12 cycles. TCRdb recomputed calls from the 5' RACE reads with MiXCR, one row per CDR3 protein. The data contain about 930,000 distinct CDR3 sequences, around 29% of them seen just once; the ten biggest clones take up 10%. No fewer than 6 micrograms of total RNA were isolated from every sample. The same sample was also used in a study of T cells of mothers and their children. From that paper: Researchers put all of the extracted RNA into cDNA synthesis, using about 1.4 ug per 15 ul. Related mother-child pairs showed slightly higher but non-significant overlap than unrelated pairs.

This sequence originates from a woman aged 40 to 49 in good health. Sequencing was done on a sample of blood.

The CDR3 spells CASSLPAEGVNFGANVLTF. The DNA for the CDR3 is TGTGCCAGCAGCCTCCCAGCCGAAGGGGTCAACTTTGGGGCCAACGTCCTGACTTTC. The chain links TRBV9 to TRBJ2-6, with D possibly being TRBD1 (5 bases). V lost 4 bases and J lost 3, with 23 bases in between. This CDR3 has 19 residues. Germline CDR1 SGDLS, CDR2 YYNGEE.